A selection of T cell receptor beta chains follows, all from one sample in a study of T cell repertoires in cytomegalovirus infection. TCRdb passed the reads through MiXCR, listing each CDR3 protein once. Of some 220,000 distinct CDR3 sequences listed, 6.5% are singletons. What was sequenced was PBMCs. Receptors were obtained from a human donor in good health (CMV status not recorded). Some clones in this sample may be carry-over from other donors' samples. Each CDR3 is given with its conserved first and last residue. Each record gives: D gene, V gene, clone size, J gene, CDR3 DNA, CDR3 protein. D genes are given only for firm matches. The size entry is marked missing in some rows and otherwise reads once, few, many or a size class.

.	TRBV29-1	many	TRBJ2-6	TGCAGCGTAGTGGGACGCGCCAACGTCCTGACTTTC	CSVVGRANVLTF
TRBD1	TRBV20-1	many	TRBJ2-7	TGCAGTGCTAGAGATCCGGGACAGGGTGGGTACGAGCAGTACTTC	CSARDPGQGGYEQYF
.	TRBV7-2	many	TRBJ2-7	TGTGCCAGCAGCTCAGAGGTGCAGACGGGCCGCTACGAGCAGTACTTC	CASSSEVQTGRYEQYF
.	TRBV7-2	medium-sized	TRBJ2-5	TGTGCCAGCAGCTTCCGCCTGACGGAGACCCAGTACTTC	CASSFRLTETQYF
.	TRBV7-9	many	TRBJ2-1	TGTGCCAGCAGCCTGACTCCGGCTGAGCAGTTCTTC	CASSLTPAEQFF
.	TRBV20-1	many	TRBJ1-3	TGCAGTGCTATGATCGGGACGAAAGGCTTTGGAAACACCATATATTTT	CSAMIGTKGFGNTIYF
.	TRBV9	many	TRBJ2-1	TGTGCCAGCAGCGTAGGAAGGGGTCGGTCCTACAATGAGCAGTTCTTC	CASSVGRGRSYNEQFF
TRBD2	TRBV4-1	.	TRBJ2-7	TGCGCCAGCAGCCAGGATAGCGGGGGGGCCCGTTTAGACGAGCAGTACTTC	CASSQDSGGARLDEQYF
TRBD1	TRBV6-2/TRBV6-3	many	TRBJ2-6	TGTGCCAGCAGTCCACAGGGGGCAGATGGGGCCAACGTCCTGACTTTC	CASSPQGADGANVLTF
.	TRBV7-2	once	TRBJ1-2	TGTGCCAGCAGCCCGGGGGGAGAGCGGGACTATGGTTACACCTTC	CASSPGGERDYGYTF
.	TRBV6-2/TRBV6-3	many	TRBJ1-5	TGTGCCAGCAGTTACCTTAGCAATCAGCCCCAGCATTTT	CASSYLSNQPQHF
.	TRBV7-9	few	TRBJ1-2	TGTGCCAGCAGTTCTGCCGGGACGCCGCAGAATGGCTACACCTTC	CASSSAGTPQNGYTF
.	TRBV5-5	many	TRBJ2-1	TGTGCCAGCAGCTGGACTCGGATATACAATGAGCAGTTCTTC	CASSWTRIYNEQFF
.	TRBV12-3/TRBV12-4	many	TRBJ1-6	TGTGCCAGCAGTTTAGAGCACTCCACCTCCTATAATTCACCCCTCCACTTT	CASSLEHSTSYNSPLHF
.	TRBV7-2	many	TRBJ2-5	TGTGCCAGCAGCCCCGGGGTTAGCAGTTGGGAGACCCAGTACTTC	CASSPGVSSWETQYF
TRBD1	TRBV4-3	.	TRBJ1-1	TGCGCCACTCAGGGGGGGGACACTGAAGCTTTCTTT	CATQGGDTEAFF
.	TRBV6-2/TRBV6-3	many	TRBJ1-2	TGTGCCAGCAGTTCAATGGAAGCGGGCTACACCTTC	CASSSMEAGYTF
.	TRBV25-1	many	TRBJ1-1	TGTGCCAGCGCTGGACCCAACAGGAACACTGAAGCTTTCTTT	CASAGPNRNTEAFF
.	TRBV2	many	TRBJ1-1	TGTGCCAGCGCGGAGGAGGGAAACACTGAAGCTTTCTTT	CASAEEGNTEAFF
TRBD1	TRBV6-5	many	TRBJ2-1	TGTGCCAGCAGTCATACCCGGGACAGGTACAATGAGCAGTTCTTC	CASSHTRDRYNEQFF
TRBD1	TRBV7-9	many	TRBJ2-5	TGTGCCAGCAGCTCCCAGGACAGGGGCCCGACCCAGTACTTC	CASSSQDRGPTQYF
.	TRBV7-2	many	TRBJ1-1	TGTGCCAGCAGCCCCCGTCCAGTGGATGAAGCTTTCTTT	CASSPRPVDEAFF
.	TRBV29-1	many	TRBJ1-2	TGCAGCGTTGAAGAAGGGGTCTATGGCTACACCTTC	CSVEEGVYGYTF
.	TRBV7-2	many	TRBJ2-7	TGTGCCAGCAGCGGGGGCACCTACGAGCAGTACTTC	CASSGGTYEQYF
.	TRBV7-2	many	TRBJ2-5	TGTGCCAGCAGCCGTAGCGTCGAAGAGACCCAGTACTTC	CASSRSVEETQYF
TRBD1	TRBV10-3	many	TRBJ2-7	TGTGCCACTGGGACAGGGACCTACGAGGAGCAGTACTTC	CATGTGTYEEQYF
TRBD1	TRBV29-1	many	TRBJ2-2	TGCAGCGTTGAGAGACAGGGGAGTACCGGGGAGCTGTTTTTT	CSVERQGSTGELFF
.	TRBV11-3	many	TRBJ2-3	TGTGCCAGCAGCTTAAATGGACGGGGAACTAGCACAGATACGCAGTATTTT	CASSLNGRGTSTDTQYF
.	TRBV6-5	.	TRBJ2-3	TGTGCCAGCAGTTCCCCCGGGCGGGGCACAGATACGCAGTATTTT	CASSSPGRGTDTQYF
TRBD2	TRBV6-2/TRBV6-3	many	TRBJ2-1	TGTGCCAGCAGTTCGCCTAGCGGGGGGCCTGCCCATCCTTACAATGAGCAGTTCTTC	CASSSPSGGPAHPYNEQFF
TRBD1	TRBV11-3	many	TRBJ2-7	TGTGCCAGCAGCTTAGGGACAGGGGGACGCGAGCAGTACTTC	CASSLGTGGREQYF
TRBD2	TRBV7-2	many	TRBJ2-7	TGTGCCAGCAGCTCCCCCGGGACTAGCGGGGGCTACGAGCAGTACTTC	CASSSPGTSGGYEQYF
.	TRBV12-3/TRBV12-4	many	TRBJ1-1	TGTGCCAGCTGTGGGGAGACAGGATCCCTCACTGAAGCTTTCTTT	CASCGETGSLTEAFF
.	TRBV4-3	many	TRBJ1-1	TGCGCCAGCAGCTTACGACATGGCTCGGGAACTGAAGCTTTCTTT	CASSLRHGSGTEAFF
.	TRBV28	many	TRBJ1-1	TGTGCCAGCAGTTTACCGGCCGGAGGGTTCACTGAAGCTTTCTTT	CASSLPAGGFTEAFF
TRBD1	TRBV18	many	TRBJ1-1	TGTGCCAGCTCATCCTCCGGGACAGGCCTTGAAGCTTTCTTT	CASSSSGTGLEAFF
.	TRBV4-3	many	TRBJ1-4	TGCGCCAGCAGCCAGCAGGGGAGTAATGAAAAACTGTTTTTT	CASSQQGSNEKLFF
.	TRBV12-3/TRBV12-4	.	TRBJ1-1	TGTGCCAGCAGCCTAGCCTTAGGAGGGTCAAACACTGAAGCTTTCTTT	CASSLALGGSNTEAFF
TRBD1	TRBV10-3	.	TRBJ2-1	TGTGCCATCAGTGTCCGGGACAGGGGCGATGAGCAGTTCTTC	CAISVRDRGDEQFF
.	TRBV7-8	many	TRBJ1-5	TGTGCCAGCAGCTCGAGGGAATCGAGCAATCAGCCCCAGCATTTT	CASSSRESSNQPQHF
.	TRBV20-1	.	TRBJ2-2	TGCAGTGCTAGAGATCCGAAAGCAGGGGACACCGGGGAGCTGTTTTTT	CSARDPKAGDTGELFF
.	TRBV7-9	many	TRBJ2-7	TGTGCCAGCAGCTCGAGTATTCCTCGCGAGCAGTACTTC	CASSSSIPREQYF
TRBD1	TRBV28	many	TRBJ2-5	TGTGCCAGCAGCTCGGGACAGGGAGAAGAGACCCAGTACTTC	CASSSGQGEETQYF
.	TRBV7-2	many	TRBJ2-5	TGTGCCAGCAGCTTTAATAGGGGGGTTCAGGAGACCCAGTACTTC	CASSFNRGVQETQYF
.	TRBV18	many	TRBJ1-1	TGTGCCAGCTCACGAGACAGGACCTCAGGAGGTGAAGCTTTCTTT	CASSRDRTSGGEAFF
TRBD1	TRBV28	many	TRBJ2-7	TGTGCCAGCAGTTCCATCCGGGACAGGGGGATCTACGAGCAGTACTTC	CASSSIRDRGIYEQYF
TRBD1	TRBV20-1	few	TRBJ1-5	TGCAGTGCTAGAGTTCAGGGGGTACTAAATCAGCCCCAGCATTTT	CSARVQGVLNQPQHF
.	TRBV29-1	.	TRBJ2-3	TGCAGCGCCGGGGGCAGCACAGATACGCAGTATTTT	CSAGGSTDTQYF
TRBD2	TRBV28	few	TRBJ2-5	TGTGCCAGCAGTCGGACTAGCGGGGGGACTCGACAAGAGACCCAGTACTTC	CASSRTSGGTRQETQYF
.	TRBV24-1	few	TRBJ2-1	TGTGCCACCGATACGCCGGGGGGCAACGAGCAGTTCTTC	CATDTPGGNEQFF
TRBD1	TRBV7-2	many	TRBJ2-7	TGTGCCAGCAGCTTAGGGGACAGGGGGCCTTCCTACGAGCAGTACTTC	CASSLGDRGPSYEQYF
TRBD1	TRBV23-1	many	TRBJ2-6	TGCGCCAGCATTCCGACAGGGGTCTCTGGGGCCAACGTCCTGACTTTC	CASIPTGVSGANVLTF
.	TRBV29-1	many	TRBJ1-1	TGCAGCGTTTTTAGGATTATGAACACTGAAGCTTTCTTT	CSVFRIMNTEAFF
.	TRBV14	few	TRBJ2-4	TGTGCCAGCAGCCAGCAGGGTGGAGGGGGAAACATTCAGTACTTC	CASSQQGGGGNIQYF
.	TRBV28	many	TRBJ1-3	TGTGCCAGCAGTTTAGGACAGAGCTCTGGAAACACCATATATTTT	CASSLGQSSGNTIYF
TRBD1	TRBV2	many	TRBJ2-2	TGTGCCAGCAACCAGGGGGTGAACACCGGGGAGCTGTTTTTT	CASNQGVNTGELFF
TRBD1	TRBV7-2	many	TRBJ1-1	TGTGCCAGCACGACAGGGGCTAACACTGAAGCTTTCTTT	CASTTGANTEAFF
.	TRBV5-1	few	TRBJ2-6	TGCGCCAGCAGCAGGACCGGGCAGATCTCTGGGGCCAACGTCCTGACTTTC	CASSRTGQISGANVLTF
TRBD1	TRBV11-2	few	TRBJ2-3	TGTGCCAGCAGCTTAAACAGGGGAGAGGGTGTTACGCAGTATTTT	CASSLNRGEGVTQYF
TRBD1	TRBV19	many	TRBJ1-6	TGTGCCAGTACCTCGGACAGGAGTAATTCACCCCTCCACTTT	CASTSDRSNSPLHF